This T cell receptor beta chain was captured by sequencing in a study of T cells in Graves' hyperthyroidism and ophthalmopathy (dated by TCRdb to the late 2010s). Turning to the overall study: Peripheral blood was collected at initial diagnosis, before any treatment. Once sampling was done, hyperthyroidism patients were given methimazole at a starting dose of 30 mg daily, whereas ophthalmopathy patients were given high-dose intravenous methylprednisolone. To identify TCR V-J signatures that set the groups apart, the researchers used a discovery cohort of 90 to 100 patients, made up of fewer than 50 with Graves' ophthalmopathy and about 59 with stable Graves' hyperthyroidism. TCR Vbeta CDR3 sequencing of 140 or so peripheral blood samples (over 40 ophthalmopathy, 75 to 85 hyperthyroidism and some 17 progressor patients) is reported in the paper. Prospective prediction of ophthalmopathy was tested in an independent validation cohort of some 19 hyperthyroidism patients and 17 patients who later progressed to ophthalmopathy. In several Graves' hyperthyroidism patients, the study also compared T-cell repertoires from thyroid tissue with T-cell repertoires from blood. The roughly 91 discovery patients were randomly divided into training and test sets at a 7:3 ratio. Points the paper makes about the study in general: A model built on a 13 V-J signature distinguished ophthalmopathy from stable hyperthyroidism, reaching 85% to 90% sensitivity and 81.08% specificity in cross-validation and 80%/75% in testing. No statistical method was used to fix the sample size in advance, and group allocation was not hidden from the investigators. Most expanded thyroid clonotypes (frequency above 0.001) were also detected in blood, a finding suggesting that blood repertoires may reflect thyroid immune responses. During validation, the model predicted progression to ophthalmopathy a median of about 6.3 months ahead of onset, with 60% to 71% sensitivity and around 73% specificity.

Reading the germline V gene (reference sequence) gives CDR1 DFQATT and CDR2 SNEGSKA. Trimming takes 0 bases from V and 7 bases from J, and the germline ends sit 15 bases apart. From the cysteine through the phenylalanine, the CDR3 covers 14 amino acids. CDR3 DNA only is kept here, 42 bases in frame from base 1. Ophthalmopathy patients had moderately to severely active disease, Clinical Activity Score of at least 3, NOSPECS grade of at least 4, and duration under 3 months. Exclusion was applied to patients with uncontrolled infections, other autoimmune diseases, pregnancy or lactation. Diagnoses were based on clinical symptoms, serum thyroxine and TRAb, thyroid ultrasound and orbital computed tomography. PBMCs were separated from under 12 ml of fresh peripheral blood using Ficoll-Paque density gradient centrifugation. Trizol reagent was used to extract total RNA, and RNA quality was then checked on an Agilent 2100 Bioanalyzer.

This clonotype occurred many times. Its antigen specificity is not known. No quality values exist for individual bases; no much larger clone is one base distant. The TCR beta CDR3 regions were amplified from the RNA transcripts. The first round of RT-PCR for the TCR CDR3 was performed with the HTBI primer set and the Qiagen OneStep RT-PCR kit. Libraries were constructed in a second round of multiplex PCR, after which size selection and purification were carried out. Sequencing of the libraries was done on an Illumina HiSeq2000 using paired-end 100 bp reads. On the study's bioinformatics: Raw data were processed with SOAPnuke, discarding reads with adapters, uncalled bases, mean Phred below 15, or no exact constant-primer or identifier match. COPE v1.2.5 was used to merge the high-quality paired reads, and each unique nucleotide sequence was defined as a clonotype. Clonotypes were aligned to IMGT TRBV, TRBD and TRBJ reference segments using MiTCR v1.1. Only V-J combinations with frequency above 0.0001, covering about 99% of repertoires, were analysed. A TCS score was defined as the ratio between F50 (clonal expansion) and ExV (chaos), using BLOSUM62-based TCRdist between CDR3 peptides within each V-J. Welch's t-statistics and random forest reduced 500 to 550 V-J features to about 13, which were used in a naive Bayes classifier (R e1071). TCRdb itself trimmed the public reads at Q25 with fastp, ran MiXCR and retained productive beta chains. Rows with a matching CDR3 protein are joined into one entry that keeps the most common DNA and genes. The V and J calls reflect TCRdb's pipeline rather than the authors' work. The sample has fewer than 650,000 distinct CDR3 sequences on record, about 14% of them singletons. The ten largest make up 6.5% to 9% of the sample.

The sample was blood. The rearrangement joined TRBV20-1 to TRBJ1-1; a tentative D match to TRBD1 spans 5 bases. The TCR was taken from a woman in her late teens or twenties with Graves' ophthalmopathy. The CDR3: CSARDTGQRDEAFF. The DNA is TGCAGTGCTAGAGATACGGGGCAGAGGGATGAAGCTTTCTTT.